A selection of T cell receptor beta chains follows, all from one sample in a study of post-analysis software for immune sequencing data. Via MiXCR, TCRdb re-called the PCR reads, giving one row per CDR3 protein. The table lists around 200,000 distinct CDR3 sequences, 29% of them singletons. Sequenced: blood. The receptors shown here come from a girl aged 2-17 years with multiple sclerosis. Each CDR3 is given with its conserved first and last residue. The D gene is left open where the match is weak. Clone size is shown for a subset of rows, as once, few, many or a class of expanded clone.

J	V	D	size	DNA	CDR3
TRBJ2-1	TRBV4-1	TRBD2	many	TGCGCCAGCAGCTCATGGACTAGCGCAGATAACAATGAGCAGTTCTTC	CASSSWTSADNNEQFF
TRBJ2-5	TRBV9	.	many	TGTGCCAGCAGCGCATCACCCCCAGGGACGGGGGAGCAGTACTTC	CASSASPPGTGEQYF
TRBJ1-2	TRBV12-3/TRBV12-4	.	many	TGTGCCAGCAGTTTAGTCGGACAACCTAACTATGGCTACACCTTC	CASSLVGQPNYGYTF
TRBJ2-7	TRBV6-1	.	.	TGTGCCAGTACCATTGTTTTGGCCTACGAGCAGTACTTC	CASTIVLAYEQYF
TRBJ2-3	TRBV7-8	TRBD2	few	TGTGCCAGCAGCTCCCCCGGGACTAGCGGGAGAACAGATACGCAGTATTTT	CASSSPGTSGRTDTQYF
TRBJ2-1	TRBV7-2	TRBD2	.	TGTGCCAGCAGCTTAGTGGTAGCGGGGGGGCCAGTTGAGCAGTTCTTC	CASSLVVAGGPVEQFF
TRBJ2-1	TRBV28	.	many	TGTGCCAGCAGTCCCCCTGGGGGTGAGCAGTTCTTC	CASSPPGGEQFF
TRBJ1-1	TRBV4-1	.	few	TGCGCCAGCAGCCAACTCAATCTGGTCGGCACTGAAGCTTTCTTT	CASSQLNLVGTEAFF
TRBJ2-1	TRBV20-1	TRBD2	many	TGCAGTGCTAGAGCCGGAACTAGCGGGGGGTCCTACAATGAGCAGTTCTTC	CSARAGTSGGSYNEQFF
TRBJ1-2	TRBV5-1	.	few	TGCGCCAGCAGCTTGGCCGAGGGGTACTATGGCTACACCTTC	CASSLAEGYYGYTF
TRBJ2-1	TRBV5-1	TRBD1	many	TGCGCCAGCAGCCTACAGGGGGCCGAGCAGTTCTTC	CASSLQGAEQFF
TRBJ2-6	TRBV3-1	.	.	TGTGCCAGCAGCCAAGAGATGAACTCTGGGGCCAACGTCCTGACTTTC	CASSQEMNSGANVLTF
TRBJ2-1	TRBV29-1	TRBD2	few	TGCAGCGCACAGCGGGAGTACAATGAGCAGTTCTTC	CSAQREYNEQFF
TRBJ2-2	TRBV5-6	.	few	TGTGCCAGCAGAAATGGGCCCAACACCGGGGAGCTGTTTTTT	CASRNGPNTGELFF
TRBJ1-1	TRBV6-5	TRBD1	.	TGTGCCAGCAGTATCAGGGGGCTCGCTGAAGCTTTCTTT	CASSIRGLAEAFF
TRBJ1-1	TRBV20-1	TRBD1	.	TGCAGTGCTGAAGGGACAGGGATTAACACTGAAGCTTTCTTT	CSAEGTGINTEAFF
TRBJ1-2	TRBV3-1	.	few	TGTGCCAGCAGCTACCGGGAGAGCAACTATGGCTACACCTTC	CASSYRESNYGYTF
TRBJ1-2	TRBV3-1	.	many	TGTGCCAGCAGCCAGGTTCTCGGCAGCACTAACTATGGCTACACCTTC	CASSQVLGSTNYGYTF
TRBJ2-5	TRBV28	.	few	TGTGCCAGCAGCTCGGCTGGGCCGGATCAAGAGACCCAGTACTTC	CASSSAGPDQETQYF
TRBJ1-1	TRBV7-9	TRBD1	.	TGTGCCAGCAGCTTAATCCTGATTAATCTCTGGGGACAGGGGGCTGAAGCTTTCTTT	CASSLILINLWGQGAEAFF
TRBJ1-4	TRBV5-1	.	many	TGCGCCAGCAGCTACGGGGGCACTAATGAAAAACTGTTTTTT	CASSYGGTNEKLFF
TRBJ1-3	TRBV7-9	.	.	TGTGCCAGCAGCCTAGGAAGACAGAGCAACTCTGGAAACACCATATATTTT	CASSLGRQSNSGNTIYF
TRBJ1-1	TRBV20-1	.	few	TGCAGTGCTGGTTCGACTGAAGCTTTCTTT	CSAGSTEAFF
TRBJ2-4	TRBV12-3/TRBV12-4	.	.	TGTGCCAGCAGTTTAAGGGTCTCAGTCCTAGCCAAAAACATTCAGTACTTC	CASSLRVSVLAKNIQYF
TRBJ1-5	TRBV7-9	.	few	TGTGCCAGCAGCTTAGTGGGGGGCATCAATCAGCCCCAGCATTTT	CASSLVGGINQPQHF
TRBJ1-2	TRBV20-1	TRBD1	.	TGCAGTTCCGAAGAGACAGGGGGAAGCGGCTACACCTTC	CSSEETGGSGYTF
TRBJ2-7	TRBV7-2	.	few	TGTGCCAGCAGCTTTGAGACTAGGAGGGACGAGCAGTACTTC	CASSFETRRDEQYF
TRBJ2-5	TRBV6-6	.	many	TGTGCCAGCAGGGGGACCCCAGAGACCCAGTACTTC	CASRGTPETQYF
TRBJ2-7	TRBV11-1	.	.	TGTGCCAGCAGCCTTAGGGGGTTGGGGGAGGCCTACAATGAGCAGTACTTC	CASSLRGLGEAYNEQYF
TRBJ2-3	TRBV20-1	.	many	TGCAGTGCTAGAGATATGCGTCCAGATACGCAGTATTTT	CSARDMRPDTQYF
TRBJ1-2	TRBV6-5	.	.	TGTGCCAGCAGTTACCGTAGTGGCTATGGCTGCACCTTC	CASSYRSGYGCTF
TRBJ2-7	TRBV28	.	.	TGTGCCAGCAAGGATTTAGGAGGGGCCTCCTACGAGCAGTACTTC	CASKDLGGASYEQYF
TRBJ2-2	TRBV7-2	.	few	TGTGCCAGCAGCTCCATGAGGGGGAGAACCGGGGAGCTGTTTTTT	CASSSMRGRTGELFF
TRBJ2-7	TRBV2	TRBD2	many	TGTGCCAGCAGACCGACTAGCGGGCTCTACGAGCAGTACTTC	CASRPTSGLYEQYF
TRBJ1-1	TRBV5-1	.	many	TGCGCCAGCAGCTTAGGGAATGCTAACACTGAAGCTTTCTTT	CASSLGNANTEAFF
TRBJ1-1	TRBV7-2	.	.	TGTGCCAGCAGACTCAACAGAGAAACTGAAGCTTTCTTT	CASRLNRETEAFF
TRBJ2-7	TRBV6-1	TRBD1	.	TGTGCCAGCAGTGGGGACAGGGGGCGGTACGAGCAGTACTTC	CASSGDRGRYEQYF
TRBJ2-7	TRBV5-1	.	few	TGCGCCAGCAGGGTAGGTGGAACCTACGAGCAGTACTTC	CASRVGGTYEQYF
TRBJ2-7	TRBV28	.	.	TGTGCCAGCAGTACCGTGGGCAGGGCCTACGAGCAGTACTTC	CASSTVGRAYEQYF
TRBJ1-2	TRBV6-2/TRBV6-3	TRBD1	.	TGTGCCAGCAGCCATCTGATCCTGAGGACAGGGGACAGATCTATGGGCTACACCTTC	CASSHLILRTGDRSMGYTF